The rows below give T cell receptor beta chains drawn from one sample of a study of cytomegalovirus exposure and HLA in healthy donors. Method: immunoSEQ multiplex PCR; TCRdb's copy keeps in-frame clones and lacks some. The repertoire holds more than 80,000 clones, with 64% as singletons. Material: PBMCs. These receptors originate from a man aged 55 to 70 in good health and CMV-seronegative. CDR3s include the opening cysteine and the closing phenylalanine or tryptophan. The order of the fields is V gene, J gene, clone size, CDR3 protein. Where a row states a size, it is once, few, many or the class of an expanded clone; other rows omit it.

V: TRBV4-1
J: TRBJ1-5
size: once
CDR3: CASSQAQDRAFYSNQPQHF

V: TRBV28
J: TRBJ1-2
size: NA
CDR3: CASRGQIYGYTF

V: TRBV25-1
J: TRBJ2-7
size: once
CDR3: CASSEYGGRYEQYF

V: TRBV11-1
J: TRBJ1-2
size: NA
CDR3: CASSMTGVNYGYTF

V: TRBV5-4
J: TRBJ2-7
size: few
CDR3: CASSSGTGNEQYF

V: TRBV30
J: TRBJ2-3
size: NA
CDR3: CAWSVNGLSTDTQYF

V: TRBV14
J: TRBJ2-1
size: NA
CDR3: CASSQEDRHNEQFF

V: TRBV19
J: TRBJ1-1
size: NA
CDR3: CASRSAAWVGTEAFF

V: TRBV5-6
J: TRBJ2-4
size: NA
CDR3: CASSHRQRGGIQYF

V: TRBV6-4
J: TRBJ2-7
size: NA
CDR3: CASSPPLSYEQYF

V: TRBV28
J: TRBJ1-2
size: once
CDR3: CASSLGQGDYGYTF

V: TRBV7-8
J: TRBJ2-3
size: NA
CDR3: CASSLEGGAGGFLDTQYF

V: TRBV25-1
J: TRBJ1-2
size: NA
CDR3: CASSELTGGGGYTF

V: TRBV6-6
J: TRBJ2-2
size: NA
CDR3: CASGRGNTGELFF

V: TRBV18
J: TRBJ1-6
size: NA
CDR3: CASSPTGGDSYNSPLHF

V: TRBV19
J: TRBJ2-6
size: once
CDR3: CASSISSGSGANVLTF

V: TRBV9
J: TRBJ1-3
size: NA
CDR3: CASSGTTGNTIYF

V: TRBV27
J: TRBJ1-1
size: once
CDR3: CASEGGETEAFF

V: TRBV14
J: TRBJ2-5
size: NA
CDR3: CASSLNRHSGYQYF

V: TRBV12-5
J: TRBJ2-3
size: NA
CDR3: CASGYPTGVADTQYF

V: TRBV5-1
J: TRBJ1-6
size: NA
CDR3: CASSLAGGNSPLHF

V: TRBV6-5
J: TRBJ1-4
size: few
CDR3: CASSWEGGGSEKLFF

V: TRBV18
J: TRBJ1-2
size: few
CDR3: CASSPDNDYGYTF

V: TRBV7-9
J: TRBJ2-2
size: NA
CDR3: CASSPRGTNTGELFF

V: TRBV7-6
J: TRBJ2-2
size: few
CDR3: CASSDRQGRDTGELFF

V: TRBV28
J: TRBJ1-5
size: NA
CDR3: CASSFRSGSNQPQHF

V: TRBV7-3
J: TRBJ2-1
size: NA
CDR3: CASSLFGDYNEQFF

V: TRBV7-9
J: TRBJ1-1
size: once
CDR3: CASSPRGGSEAFF

V: TRBV21-1
J: TRBJ1-5
size: NA
CDR3: CASTKKGGFNQPQHF

V: TRBV21-1
J: TRBJ2-2
size: NA
CDR3: CASSSTRLAGAQERGTGELFF

V: TRBV6-7
J: TRBJ2-1
size: few
CDR3: CASSSGSNRGDEQFF

V: TRBV10-3
J: TRBJ1-3
size: NA
CDR3: CAISTRGQAGNTIYF

V: TRBV11-2
J: TRBJ2-7
size: NA
CDR3: CASSLEASSRSYEQYF

V: TRBV5-6
J: TRBJ1-2
size: NA
CDR3: CASSLGLSNYGYTF

V: TRBV30
J: TRBJ1-1
size: NA
CDR3: CAWRRGNTEAFF

V: TRBV9
J: TRBJ1-1
size: NA
CDR3: CASSVGSGGKTEAFF

V: TRBV5-1
J: TRBJ2-7
size: NA
CDR3: CASSTAGGRAYEQYF

V: TRBV30
J: TRBJ2-5
size: NA
CDR3: CAWTEGTQPQETQYF

V: TRBV2
J: TRBJ1-5
size: once
CDR3: CASSARVGNQPQHF

V: TRBV19
J: TRBJ1-5
size: NA
CDR3: CASTSPPGGWNQPQHF

V: TRBV7-9
J: TRBJ2-7
size: NA
CDR3: CSSSRDSHSYEQYF